Below are 20 T cell receptor beta chains sequenced from a single sample in a study of T cells in women clearing cervical HPV infection. Sequencing used immunoSEQ multiplex PCR; TCRdb keeps in-frame clones, though not all of them. Its listing shows 45,000 to 55,000 clones. The sample comprised blood buffy coat. Source of these receptors: a woman between 18 and 70 years old with a cervical HPV16 infection that either progressed to CIN3+ or cleared (not recorded which).

Concerning this clone itself: From the germline J gene comes the end of the CDR3, since the read stops 3 residues before it. The rearrangement joins TRBV10-3 to TRBJ1-1; the D is unclear. The germline V gene has CDR1 ENHRY and CDR2 SYGVKD. The length of the CDR3 is 15 residues. V was trimmed by 0 bases and J by 0 bases, leaving 8 bases between them. CDR3 DNA, as far as it was read: TGTGCCATCAGTGAGTCGCCAGCGATGAACACTGAA. This translates into CAISESPAMNTE. The entire CDR3 protein reads CAISESPAMNTEAFF.

The covered CDR3 bases are TGCAGCGTTGAACTAGAGTGGGTGGGGGCAGGCATTTTCCCGGAGACC. Its protein product is CSVELEWVGAGIFPET. The CDR3 as a whole reads CSVELEWVGAGIFPETQYF. The V and J genes are TRBV29-1 and TRBJ2-5, with D perhaps TRBD1 (6 bases). The read ends 3 residues before the CDR3 terminus; that terminus is restored from the germline J gene. CDR1 is SQVTM, CDR2 ANQGSEA, per germline. The CDR3 runs 19 residues. V gave up 2 bases and J gave up 5 bases, with 30 bases separating them.

Comments on this clone: The read terminates 3 residues ahead of where the CDR3 ends, so the germline J gene completes it. The V gene is TRBV5-1, the J gene TRBJ2-7; D call uncertain. Germline V gives CDR1 SGHRS, CDR2 YFSETQ. Trimming took 0 bases from V and 0 from J, leaving 4 bases between them. The length of the CDR3 is 13 residues. CDR3 DNA, as far as it was read: TGCGCCAGCAGCTTGGCTTCCTCCTACGAG. This translates into CASSLASSYE. The entire CDR3 protein is CASSLASSYEQYF.

As regards this clone: The DNA ends 3 residues before the CDR3 does, and the rest of the CDR3 is filled in from the germline J gene. The chain links TRBV7-2 to TRBJ2-2; TRBD2 might be the D (6 bases). This CDR3 comprises 15 residues. CDR1 is SGHTA, CDR2 FQGNSA, per germline. V shed 6 bases and J shed 3 bases, with 14 bases lying between them. CDR3 residues: CASRPDPGDTGELFF. The sequenced CDR3 bases are TGTGCCAGCAGACCAGATCCGGGGGACACCGGGGAG.

About this clone itself: Read coverage stops 3 residues before the CDR3 terminus; the germline J gene supplies the remainder. The chain recombines TRBV7-7 with TRBJ2-2; a weak D match, TRBD1 (5 bases). The CDR3 sequence is 15 residues long. Germline values: CDR1 SSHAT, CDR2 FNYEAQ (reference sequence). The V gene lost 2 bases and the J gene lost 4 bases, with 11 bases spanning the gap. CDR3 sequence reads: CASSLKWQGTGELFF. CDR3 DNA (partial): TGTGCCAGCAGCTTAAAGTGGCAGGGCACCGGGGAG.

The CDR3 reads CASSLARENYGYTF. The DNA read from the CDR3 is TGTGCCAGCAGCTTGGCCAGGGAGAACTATGGC. The rearrangement joins TRBV5-6 to TRBJ1-2; maybe TRBD1 (5 bases). Read data end 3 residues before the CDR3 end; the end is taken from the germline J gene. Germline V CDR1 and CDR2: SGHDT, YYEEEE. The CDR3 length is 14 residues. Between the trimmed V and J ends, which lost 0 bases and 2 bases, there was a span of 8 bases.

In regard to this clone: The read ends 3 residues shy of where the CDR3 ends; the end is completed using the germline J gene. The chain recombines TRBV6-1 with TRBJ2-1; D gene ambiguous. This CDR3 has 16 residues. V gave up 0 bases and J gave up 2 bases, with 11 bases separating them. From germline, CDR1 is MNHNS and CDR2 SASEGT. The sequenced part of the CDR3 DNA is TGTGCCAGCAGTGAAGCTCTAGTCTCACCCTACAATGAG. As protein: CASSEALVSPYNE. The complete CDR3 protein is CASSEALVSPYNEQFF.

Details on this clone: The read halts 3 residues ahead of the CDR3 end, with the missing end drawn from the germline J gene. The chain joins TRBV2 to TRBJ2-5; tentatively, D is TRBD2 (6 bases). Deletions cut 6 bases from V and 2 bases from J, with 10 bases between. This CDR3 comprises 13 residues. Germline loops: CDR1 SNHLY, CDR2 FYNNEI. The CDR3 loop is CASSGTRQETQYF. Incomplete CDR3 DNA: TGTGCCAGCAGCGGGACTCGACAAGAGACC. Full variable domain (rest looked up from reference TRBV2 and TRBJ2-5): EPEVTQTPSHQVTQMGQEVILRCVPISNHLYFYWYRQILGQKVEFLVSFYNNEISEKSEIFDDQFSVERPDGSNFTLKIRSTKLEDSAMYFCASSGTRQETQYFGPGTRLLVL.

As for this clone: The read gets to within 3 residues of the CDR3 end, and the germline J gene fills in the rest. The rearrangement joins TRBV5-4 to TRBJ2-2; TRBD2 matches at 9 bases. Germline-derived CDR1 and CDR2 are SGHNT and YYREEE (reference sequence). This CDR3 comprises 16 residues. V was clipped by 4 bases and J by 4 bases; unmatched bases: 8. The CDR3 protein is CASSLGGGAVTGELFF. The sequenced part of the CDR3 DNA is TGTGCCAGCAGCCTGGGCGGGGGGGCGGTCACCGGGGAG.

Points on this clone: The missing CDR3 end, 3 residues past where the read stops, is filled in from the germline J gene. The rearrangement links TRBV29-1 to TRBJ2-2; D unclear. The germline V gene has CDR1 SQVTM and CDR2 ANQGSEA. The CDR3 covers 13 residues. V lost 4 bases to trimming and J lost 2 bases, with 8 bases between them. CDR3 residues: CSVAARNTGELFF. CDR3 DNA (partial): TGCAGCGTTGCGGCTAGAAACACCGGGGAG.

Comment on this clone: The read falls 3 residues short of the CDR3 end, and the missing part is taken from the germline J gene. This sequence joins TRBV4-1 and TRBJ2-5; 9 bases map to TRBD2. Per the germline V gene, CDR1 is MGHRA and CDR2 is YSYEKL. The CDR3 totals 15 residues. Germline trimming cut 1 base from V and 2 bases from J; bases unmatched to any gene: 2. CDR3 amino acids: CASSQGLAAQETQYF. Incomplete CDR3 DNA: TGCGCCAGCAGCCAAGGACTAGCGGCACAAGAGACC.

Of note for this clone: The read ends 3 residues before the CDR3 terminus; that terminus is restored from the germline J gene. The V and J genes are TRBV5-1 and TRBJ2-1, with 8 positions matching TRBD2. Germline CDR1 SGHRS, CDR2 YFSETQ. The trim removed 4 bases at V and 6 bases at J, leaving 9 bases unmatched. The CDR3 is made up of 15 amino acids. Incomplete CDR3 DNA: TGCGCCAGCAGCCCCGGGACTAGGATTAGCAATGAG. Amino acids: CASSPGTRISNE. The complete CDR3 protein is CASSPGTRISNEQFF.

As regards this clone: The read gets to within 3 residues of the CDR3 end, and the germline J gene fills in the rest. The chain has TRBV30 and TRBJ1-6; D is perhaps TRBD1 (5 bases). CDR1 is GTSNPN, CDR2 SVGIG, per germline (reference sequence). V was cut by 7 bases and J by 10 bases, with 14 bases left in between. The CDR3 consists of 12 residues. The sequenced part of the CDR3 DNA is TGTGCCTTAGACAGAACTCAATCACCC. Translation gives CALDRTQSP. The full CDR3 reads CALDRTQSPLHF. Complete variable domain (other parts from reference TRBV30 and TRBJ1-6): SQTIHQWPATLVQPVGSPLSLECTVEGTSNPNLYWYRQAAGRGLQLLFYSVGIGQISSEVPQNLSASRPQDRQFILSSKKLLLSDSGFYLCALDRTQSPLHFGNGTRLTVT.

Regarding this clone: The read stops 3 residues short of the end of the CDR3; the missing end is completed from the germline J gene. J is TRBJ1-2 and V is TRBV20-1, with D possibly TRBD1 on 6 matching bases. The V and J ends lost 1 base and 0 bases respectively, with 15 bases between them. CDR3 length equals 16 residues. Germline CDR1 DFQATT, CDR2 SNEGSKA (reference sequence). CDR3: CSARGRTDQANYGYTF. CDR3 DNA, as far as it was read: TGCAGTGCTAGAGGAAGGACAGATCAAGCTAACTATGGC.

As to this clone: The read terminates 3 residues before the CDR3 end, so the remaining end is supplied by the germline J gene. The chain has TRBV6-2 or TRBV6-3 and TRBJ1-5; D is uncertain. V was cut by 6 bases and J by 0 bases, with 6 bases left in between. This CDR3 is built from 13 residues. The V gene's germline CDR1 is MNHEY and CDR2 SVGEGT. The sequenced part of the CDR3 DNA is TGTGCCAGCAGCCACAATAGCAATCAGCCC. Translation gives CASSHNSNQP. The whole CDR3 sequence reads CASSHNSNQPQHF.

To note about this clone: The sequence runs out 3 residues before the end of the CDR3; the remainder is reconstructed from the germline J gene. This chain links TRBV12-3 or TRBV12-4 with TRBJ2-7; D remains ambiguous. The CDR3 is 14 amino acids. V was cut by 1 base and J by 1 base, with 8 bases left in between. The CDR3 bases that were read are TGTGCCAGCAGTTTAGACAGTGCTTCCTACGAG. Encoded protein: CASSLDSASYE. The whole CDR3 is CASSLDSASYEQYF.

On this clone: The CDR3 end is not reached by the read, which stops 3 residues before it; the germline J gene fills it in. The chain combines TRBV14 with TRBJ2-7; TRBD2 aligns across 10 bases. The CDR3 length is 16 residues. The junction had 3 bases not matched to a gene; V was cut back by 1 base and J by 0 bases. Germline V CDR1 and CDR2: SGHDN, FVKESK. Partial CDR3 DNA: TGTGCCAGCAGCCAAGGCCTAGCGGGGGTCTCCTACGAG. Protein: CASSQGLAGVSYE. The entire CDR3 reads CASSQGLAGVSYEQYF.

Comment on this clone: Sequencing ends 3 residues short of the CDR3 end; the germline J gene provides the rest. The rearrangement links TRBV29-1 to TRBJ2-5; 9 bases are shared with TRBD1. Germline V gene lookup returns CDR1 SQVTM and CDR2 ANQGSEA. The trim removed 3 bases at V and 3 bases at J, leaving 8 bases unmatched. CDR3 size: 15 residues. The CDR3 is CSVERTGVPEETQYF. The DNA read from the CDR3 is TGCAGCGTTGAGAGGACAGGGGTGCCGGAAGAGACC. The full variable domain, its missing parts supplied by reference TRBV29-1 and TRBJ2-5, is SAVISQKPSRDICQRGTSLTIQCQVDSQVTMMFWYRQQPGQSLTLIATANQGSEATYESGFVIDKFPISRPNLTFSTLTVSNMSPEDSSIYLCSVERTGVPEETQYFGPGTRLLVL.

About this clone: Coverage ceases 3 residues before the CDR3 finishes, and the germline J gene fills in the end. The gene calls are TRBV10-3 and TRBJ1-3, with a weak D call TRBD1 (6 bases). The germline V and J ends were trimmed by 10 bases and 1 base, with 11 bases remaining between them. The CDR3 consists of 13 residues. Germline V gene data show CDR1 as ENHRY and CDR2 as SYGVKD. The covered CDR3 bases are TGTGCCACCAGGACAGCGTCTGGAAACACC. Translated: CATRTASGNT. From start to end, the CDR3 is CATRTASGNTIYF.

To note about this clone: The CDR3 goes on 3 residues after the read ends, and that part is filled in from the germline J gene. The chain carries TRBV11-2 and TRBJ2-7, with TRBD1 identical over 7 bases. In germline, CDR1 is SGHAT, CDR2 FQNNGV. With 0 bases clipped from V and 4 bases from J, the junction kept 3 bases outside the gene matches. There are 14 residues in the CDR3. The CDR3 loop reads CASSLDDRAYEQYF. CDR3 DNA, as far as it was read: TGTGCCAGCAGCTTAGATGACAGGGCATACGAG. The complete variable domain, with remaining parts taken from reference TRBV11-2 and TRBJ2-7, reads EAGVAQSPRYKIIEKRQSVAFWCNPISGHATLYWYQQILGQGPKLLIQFQNNGVVDDSQLPKDRFSAERLKGVDSTLKIQPAKLEDSAVYLCASSLDDRAYEQYFGPGTRLTVT.